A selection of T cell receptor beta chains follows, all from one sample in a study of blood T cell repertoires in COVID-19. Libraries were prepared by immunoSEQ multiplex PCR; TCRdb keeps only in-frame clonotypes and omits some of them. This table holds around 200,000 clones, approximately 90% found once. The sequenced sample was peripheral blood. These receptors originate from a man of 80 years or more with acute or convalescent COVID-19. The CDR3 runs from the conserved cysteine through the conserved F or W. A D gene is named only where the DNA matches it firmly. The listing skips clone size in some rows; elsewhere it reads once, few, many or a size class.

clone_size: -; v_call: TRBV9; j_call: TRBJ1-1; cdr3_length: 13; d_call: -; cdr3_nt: TGTGCCAGCAGCGTAAGCCAGAACACTGAAGCTTTCTTT; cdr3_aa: CASSVSQNTEAFF
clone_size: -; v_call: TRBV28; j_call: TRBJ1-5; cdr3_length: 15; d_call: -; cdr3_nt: TGTGCCAGCAGTTCGACGGACTATAGCAATCAGCCCCAGCATTTT; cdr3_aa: CASSSTDYSNQPQHF
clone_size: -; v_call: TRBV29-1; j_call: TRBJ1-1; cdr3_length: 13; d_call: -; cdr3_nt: TGCAGCGTTCAGGGGAGGGGAGACACTGAAGCTTTCTTT; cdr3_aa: CSVQGRGDTEAFF
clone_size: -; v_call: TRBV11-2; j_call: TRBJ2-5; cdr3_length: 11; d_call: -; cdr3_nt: TGTGCCAGCAGCCGTAGCGAGACCCAGTACTTC; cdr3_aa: CASSRSETQYF
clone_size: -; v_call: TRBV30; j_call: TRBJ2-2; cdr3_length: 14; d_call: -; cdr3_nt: TGTGCTACGGCCCCAGGGTTGAACACCGGGGAGCTGTTTTTT; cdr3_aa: CATAPGLNTGELFF
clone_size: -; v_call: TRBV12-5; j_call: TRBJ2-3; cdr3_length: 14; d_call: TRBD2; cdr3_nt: TGTGCTAGTGGTTTGAAACTAGCGACAGATACGCAGTATTTT; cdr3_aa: CASGLKLATDTQYF
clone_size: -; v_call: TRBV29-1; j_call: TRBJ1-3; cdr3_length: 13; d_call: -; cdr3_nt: TGCAGCGGAGGGACTTACTCTGGAAACACCATATATTTT; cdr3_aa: CSGGTYSGNTIYF
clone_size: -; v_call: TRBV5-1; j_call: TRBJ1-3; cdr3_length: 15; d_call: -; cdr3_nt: TGCGCCAGCAGTCCTGTTCTATATGCTGGAAACACCATATATTTT; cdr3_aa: CASSPVLYAGNTIYF
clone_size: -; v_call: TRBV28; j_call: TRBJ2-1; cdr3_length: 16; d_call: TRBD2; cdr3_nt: TGTGCCAGCAGTAGTAAGCGGGAGGTCCTCCACAATGAGCAGTTCTTC; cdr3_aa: CASSSKREVLHNEQFF
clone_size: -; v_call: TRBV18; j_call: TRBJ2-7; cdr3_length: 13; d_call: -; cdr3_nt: TGTGCCAGCTCACCCCCCAAAAACTACGAGCAGTACTTC; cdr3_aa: CASSPPKNYEQYF
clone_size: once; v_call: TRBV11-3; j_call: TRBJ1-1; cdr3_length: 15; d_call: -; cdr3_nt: TGTGCCAGCAGCTCCCGCTTCAGGATGAACACTGAAGCTTTCTTT; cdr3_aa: CASSSRFRMNTEAFF
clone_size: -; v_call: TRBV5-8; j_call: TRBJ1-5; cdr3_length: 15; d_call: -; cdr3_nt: TGTGCCAGCATCCCGTTCGGAGTCGGCAATCAGCCCCAGCATTTT; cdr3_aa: CASIPFGVGNQPQHF
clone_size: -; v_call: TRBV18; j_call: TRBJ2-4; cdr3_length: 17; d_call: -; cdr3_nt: TGTGCCAGCTCACCACCTAACATGGGCGATGCCAAAAACATTCAGTACTTC; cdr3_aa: CASSPPNMGDAKNIQYF
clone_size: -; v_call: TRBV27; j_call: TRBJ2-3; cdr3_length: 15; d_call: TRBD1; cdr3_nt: TGTGCCAGCACGAAAGACAGGGGGAGCACAGATACGCAGTATTTT; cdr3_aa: CASTKDRGSTDTQYF
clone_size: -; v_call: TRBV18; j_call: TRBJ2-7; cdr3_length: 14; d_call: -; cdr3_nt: TGTGCCAGCTCACCCACCCGGCAGGATACGAAGCAGTACTTC; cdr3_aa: CASSPTRQDTKQYF
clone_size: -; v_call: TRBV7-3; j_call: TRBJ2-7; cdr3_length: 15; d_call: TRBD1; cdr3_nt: TGTGCCAGCAGCGACGCCGGGACAGGGCCCTACGAGCAGTACTTC; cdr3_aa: CASSDAGTGPYEQYF
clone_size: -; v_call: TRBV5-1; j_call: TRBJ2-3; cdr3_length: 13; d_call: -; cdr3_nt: TGCGCCAGCAGCCGATTTAGCGGAGATACGCAGTATTTT; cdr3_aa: CASSRFSGDTQYF
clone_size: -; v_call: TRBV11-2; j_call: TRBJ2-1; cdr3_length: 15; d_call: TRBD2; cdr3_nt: TGTGCCAGCAGGGACCAGCGGGAGGGCCTCAATGAGCAGTTCTTC; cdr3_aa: CASRDQREGLNEQFF
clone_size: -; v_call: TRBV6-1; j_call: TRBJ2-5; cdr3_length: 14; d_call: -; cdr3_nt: TGTGCCAGCAGTGAAGACGGGGTTTTAGAGACCCAGTACTTC; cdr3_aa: CASSEDGVLETQYF
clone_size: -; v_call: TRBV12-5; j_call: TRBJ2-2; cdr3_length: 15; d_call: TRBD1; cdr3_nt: TGTGCTAGTGGGCCCGGACAGGGTTGGACCGGGGAGCTGTTTTTT; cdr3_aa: CASGPGQGWTGELFF
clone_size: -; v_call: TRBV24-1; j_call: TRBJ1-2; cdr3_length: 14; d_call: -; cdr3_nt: TGTGCCACCAGTGCCACAGGGCAAGGCTATGGCTACACCTTC; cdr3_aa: CATSATGQGYGYTF
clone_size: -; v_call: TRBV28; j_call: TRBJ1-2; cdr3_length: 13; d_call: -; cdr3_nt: TGTGCCAGCAGTCCTGACAGGAGCTATGGCTACACCTTC; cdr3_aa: CASSPDRSYGYTF
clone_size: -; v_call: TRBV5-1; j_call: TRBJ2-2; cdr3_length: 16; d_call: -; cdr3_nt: TGCGCCAGCAGCCCCCCCATGCCGGGACTGAGCGGGGAGCTGTTTTTT; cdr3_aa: CASSPPMPGLSGELFF
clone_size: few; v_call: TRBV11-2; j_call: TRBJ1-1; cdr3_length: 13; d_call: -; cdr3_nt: TGTGCCAGCAGCCTCTCTTTGAACACTGAAGCTTTCTTT; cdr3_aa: CASSLSLNTEAFF
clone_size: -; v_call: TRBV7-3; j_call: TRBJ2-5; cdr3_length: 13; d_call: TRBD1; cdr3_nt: TGTGCCAGCAGCAGGACAGGCCAAGAGACCCAGTACTTC; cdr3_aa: CASSRTGQETQYF
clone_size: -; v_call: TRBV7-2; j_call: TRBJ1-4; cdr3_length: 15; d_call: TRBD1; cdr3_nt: TGTGCCAGCAGCTCCGGACAGGGAGGATATGAAAAACTGTTTTTT; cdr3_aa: CASSSGQGGYEKLFF
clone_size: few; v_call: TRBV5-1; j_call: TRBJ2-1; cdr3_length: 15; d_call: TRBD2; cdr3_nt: TGCGCCAGCAGCCCCGGGCGGGAGTTCTACAATGAGCAGTTCTTC; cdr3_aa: CASSPGREFYNEQFF
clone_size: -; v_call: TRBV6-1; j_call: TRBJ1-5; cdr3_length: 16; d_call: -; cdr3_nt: TGTGCCAGCAGTGAGGAGTTGACAGGCTGGGGGTCAGCCCAGCATTTT; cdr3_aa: CASSEELTGWGSAQHF
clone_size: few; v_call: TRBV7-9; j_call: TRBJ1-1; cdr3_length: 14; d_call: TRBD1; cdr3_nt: TGTGCCAGCAGCCCGGGACAGGGGAACACTGAAGCTTTCTTT; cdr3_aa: CASSPGQGNTEAFF
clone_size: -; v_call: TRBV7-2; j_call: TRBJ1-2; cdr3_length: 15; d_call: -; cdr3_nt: TGTGCCAGCAGCTCGATGCGGGGGTCTAACTATGGCTACACCTTC; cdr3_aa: CASSSMRGSNYGYTF
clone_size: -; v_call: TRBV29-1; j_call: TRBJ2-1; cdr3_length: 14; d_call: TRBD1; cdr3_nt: TGCAGCGGTGTCCGGGACAGGGGTCTCAATGAGCAGTTCTTC; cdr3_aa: CSGVRDRGLNEQFF